Each of the 9 T cell receptor beta chains below was sequenced from the same sample in a study of blood T cell repertoires in COVID-19. The protocol was immunoSEQ multiplex PCR, while the TCRdb copy is restricted to in-frame clones and leaves out a portion. The data contain approximately 170,000 clones, approximately 85% of them singletons. The sample was PBMCs or T cells enriched from blood (not recorded which). These receptor sequences come from a woman in her late teens or twenties who had recovered from COVID-19.

The CDR3 spells CASMLEADTQYF. The CDR3 coding sequence is TGTGCCAGCATGTTAGAGGCAGATACGCAGTATTTT. The chain employs TRBV7-9 and TRBJ2-3; D is unclear. CDR1 and CDR2 (germline): SEHNR, FQNEAQ (reference sequence). V lost 7 bases and J lost 4, with 9 bases in between. This CDR3 contains 12 residues.

In its sample, this clone was seen a few times. The J gene is TRBJ1-1, the V gene TRBV5-4; D is ambiguous. The V end lost 1 base, the J end lost 3 bases, and 4 bases lay between the germline ends. The CDR3 sequence is 12 residues long. The V gene's germline CDR1 is SGHNT and CDR2 YYREEE (reference sequence). The CDR3 spells CASSLRDTEAFF. The DNA of the CDR3 is TGTGCCAGCAGCTTGCGAGACACTGAAGCTTTCTTT.

The chain joins TRBV7-8 to TRBJ2-7, with 7 bases aligning to TRBD2. Germline CDR1 is SGHVS and CDR2 is FQNEAQ. CDR3 length: 14 residues. V shed 6 bases and J 3 bases; nucleotides not matched to a gene: 8. The CDR3 sequence: CASRERDLIYEQYF. The DNA of the CDR3 is TGTGCCAGCAGAGAGCGGGATTTGATCTACGAGCAGTACTTC. Complete variable domain (other parts from reference TRBV7-8 and TRBJ2-7): GAGVSQSPRYKVAKRGQDVALRCDPISGHVSLFWYQQALGQGPEFLTYFQNEAQLDKSGLPSDRFFAERPEGSVSTLKIQRTQQEDSAVYLCASRERDLIYEQYFGPGTRLTVT.

This chain links TRBV29-1 with TRBJ2-6; D gene ambiguous. The V end was cut by 3 bases, the J end by 0 bases, with 12 bases between. The CDR3 has 16 amino acids. The germline V gene has CDR1 SQVTM and CDR2 ANQGSEA. CDR3 loop: CSVESSVGSGANVLTF. The CDR3 bases are TGCAGCGTTGAGTCTTCGGTCGGCTCTGGGGCCAACGTCCTGACTTTC. Full variable domain (outside the CDR3, taken from reference TRBV29-1 and TRBJ2-6): SAVISQKPSRDICQRGTSLTIQCQVDSQVTMMFWYRQQPGQSLTLIATANQGSEATYESGFVIDKFPISRPNLTFSTLTVSNMSPEDSSIYLCSVESSVGSGANVLTFGAGSRLTVL.

The genes are TRBV5-1 and TRBJ1-1, with 9 positions matching TRBD1. This CDR3 contains 15 residues. The V and J ends lost 3 bases and 3 bases, in that order; junction bases with no gene match: 6. Per the germline V gene, CDR1 is SGHRS and CDR2 is YFSETQ. The CDR3: CASSWGDRDYTEAFF. The CDR3 coding sequence is TGCGCCAGCAGCTGGGGGGACAGGGATTACACTGAAGCTTTCTTT. Looking up the rest from reference TRBV5-1 and TRBJ1-1 gives the full variable domain: KAGVTQTPRYLIKTRGQQVTLSCSPISGHRSVSWYQQTPGQGLQFLFEYFSETQRNKGNFPGRFSGRQFSNSRSEMNVSTLELGDSALYLCASSWGDRDYTEAFFGQGTRLTVV.

The V call is TRBV6-6, the J call TRBJ2-3; unclear D gene. Deletions cut 9 bases from V and 1 base from J, with 14 bases between. In germline, CDR1 is MNHNY, CDR2 SVGAGI (reference sequence). The CDR3 is made up of 14 amino acids. CDR3 in amino acids: CASIRSGGTDTQYF. The DNA of the CDR3 is TGTGCCAGTATACGGTCCGGAGGCACAGATACGCAGTATTTT.

The gene calls are TRBV20-1 and TRBJ2-1, with D unclear. The germline CDR1 and CDR2 sequences are DFQATT and SNEGSKA (reference sequence). This CDR3 is 10 amino acids long. Trimming cost V 5 bases and J 8 bases, with 7 bases left between them. CDR3 nucleotides: TGCAGTGCTGGCTCATATGAGCAGTTCTTC. Amino acids: CSAGSYEQFF.

V and J are TRBV7-2 and TRBJ2-7; TRBD2 might be the D (6 bases). The CDR3 runs 13 residues. In germline, CDR1 is SGHTA, CDR2 FQGNSA. V was shortened by 2 bases and J by 5 bases, with 10 bases between the two germline ends. The CDR3 is CASSLYGGNEQYF. CDR3 nucleotide sequence: TGTGCCAGCAGCTTATATGGGGGGAACGAGCAGTACTTC. Full variable domain (missing parts from reference TRBV7-2 and TRBJ2-7): GAGVSQSPSNKVTEKGKDVELRCDPISGHTALYWYRQSLGQGLEFLIYFQGNSAPDKSGLPSDRFSAERTGGSVSTLTIQRTQQEDSAVYLCASSLYGGNEQYFGPGTRLTVT.

V usage is TRBV20-1 and J usage is TRBJ1-2; no definite D call. Germline V CDR1 and CDR2: DFQATT, SNEGSKA (reference sequence). The CDR3 consists of 9 residues. The CDR3 protein is CRAVNGYTF. The CDR3 nucleotides are TGCAGAGCGGTAAATGGCTACACCTTC.